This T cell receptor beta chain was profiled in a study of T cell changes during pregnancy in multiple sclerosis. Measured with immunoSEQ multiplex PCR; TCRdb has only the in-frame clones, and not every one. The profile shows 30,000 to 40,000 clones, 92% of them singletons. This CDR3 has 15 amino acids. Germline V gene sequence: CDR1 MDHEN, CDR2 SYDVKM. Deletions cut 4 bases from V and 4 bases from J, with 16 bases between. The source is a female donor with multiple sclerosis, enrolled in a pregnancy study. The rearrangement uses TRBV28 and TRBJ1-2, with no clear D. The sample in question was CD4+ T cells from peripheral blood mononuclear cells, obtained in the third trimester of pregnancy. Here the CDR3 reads CASSSSSGYLYGYTF. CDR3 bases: TGTGCCAGCAGTTCAAGTTCGGGGTATCTCTATGGCTACACCTTC.